These 14 T cell receptor beta chains share one sample of origin, sequenced in a study of T cells in Graves' hyperthyroidism and ophthalmopathy. The CDR3 regions of TCR beta were amplified from RNA transcripts. A set of HTBI primers served as the primers for a first-round RT-PCR of the TCR CDR3. TCRdb redid the calling of the multiplex PCR reads with MiXCR, one entry per CDR3 protein. Among 650,000 to 750,000 distinct CDR3 sequences listed, roughly 15% were seen once. Sample: blood. These receptors came from a woman aged 18-29 years with Graves' hyperthyroidism.

This clonotype has more than one count but fewer than ten. The chain has TRBV20-1 and TRBJ2-7; perhaps TRBD2 as D (5 bases). Germline CDR1 is DFQATT and CDR2 is SNEGSKA (reference sequence). The CDR3 extends over 12 amino acids. The V end was cut by 6 bases, the J end by 4 bases, with 13 bases between. CDR3 DNA: TGCAGTGCACAAGGACTGTTGTACGAGCAGTACTTC. Its translation is CSAQGLLYEQYF.

A remark on this clonotype: One base away lies a much larger clone, so this may be a sequencing read error. DNA for the CDR3: TGTGCCGGCAGTCCCTGGACAGGGACAACCTACGAGCAGTACTTC. It translates to CAGSPWTGTTYEQYF. This sequence joins TRBV7-2 and TRBJ2-7, with 8 bases lining up with TRBD1. Germline lookup yields CDR1 SGHTA and CDR2 FQGNSA. This CDR3 is 15 amino acids long. Full variable domain (rest looked up from reference TRBV7-2 and TRBJ2-7): GAGVSQSPSNKVTEKGKDVELRCDPISGHTALYWYRQSLGQGLEFLIYFQGNSAPDKSGLPSDRFSAERTGGSVSTLTIQRTQQEDSAVYLCAGSPWTGTTYEQYFGPGTRLTVT.

This clonotype was seen many times. The chain couples TRBV7-2 to TRBJ2-1; D call uncertain. Per germline, CDR1 SGHTA and CDR2 FQGNSA. CDR3 length equals 10 residues. Trimming left V 2 bases short and J 9 bases short, with 2 bases between. CDR3 nucleotides: TGTGCCAGCAGCTTAAGTGAGCAGTTCTTC. It specifies CASSLSEQFF.

This CDR3 reads CAWSVRLSGANVLTF. CDR3 coding DNA: TGTGCCTGGAGTGTACGACTCTCTGGGGCCAACGTCCTGACTTTC. J is TRBJ2-6 and V is TRBV30, with D hard to call. Germline lookup yields CDR1 GTSNPN and CDR2 SVGIG (reference sequence). The CDR3 totals 15 residues. V lost 0 bases and J lost 0, with 6 bases in between.

This clonotype was counted ten times or more. This chain links TRBV29-1 with TRBJ1-1, with D tentatively TRBD1 (6 bases). V was pared by 6 bases and J by 1 base, with 15 bases between. The CDR3 is made up of 14 amino acids. Germline CDR1 and CDR2: SQVTM and ANQGSEA. The CDR3 bases are TGCAGCGTCCCGAAGGGGGTTTCGAACACTGAAGCTTTCTTT. Its translation is CSVPKGVSNTEAFF.

A few counts support this clonotype. The chain employs TRBV6-1 and TRBJ1-3; 9 positions agree with TRBD1. Unmatched junction bases numbered 6, after V lost 6 bases and J lost 3 bases. The CDR3 extends over 15 amino acids. CDR1 and CDR2 from the germline V gene are MNHNS and SASEGT. The CDR3 DNA sequence: TGTGCCAGCAGCCACAGGGGGCAAAGTGGAAACACCATATATTTT. This gives the protein CASSHRGQSGNTIYF.

Notes on this clonotype: A read error may account for a junction end that differs from germline. The rearrangement links TRBV10-3 to TRBJ2-1; tentatively, D is TRBD2 (5 bases). The CDR3 loop spans 15 amino acids. Germline CDR1 reads ENHRY; CDR2 reads SYGVKD. As DNA, the CDR3 is TGTACCATCAGTGACGGGCTAGCACCTAGGAATGAGCAGTTCTTC. Amino acid sequence: CTISDGLAPRNEQFF.

CDR3 DNA: TGTGCCAGCAGCTTAGCGAACGCATACTACGAGCAGTACTTC. This encodes CASSLANAYYEQYF. The chain recombines TRBV7-8 with TRBJ2-7; D is undetermined. Between the trimmed V and J ends, which lost 0 bases and 3 bases, there was a span of 9 bases. Germline V gene lookup returns CDR1 SGHVS and CDR2 FQNEAQ. The CDR3 is made up of 14 amino acids.

This clonotype showed up many times. This chain links TRBV28 with TRBJ2-3; D call uncertain. V gave up 3 bases and J gave up 2 bases, with 15 bases separating them. Germline values: CDR1 MDHEN, CDR2 SYDVKM. The CDR3 loop spans 16 amino acids. CDR3 sequence: CASSLIGSPPTDTQYF. The CDR3 nucleotides are TGTGCCAGCAGTTTGATTGGCAGCCCTCCCACAGATACGCAGTATTTT.

This clonotype has more than one count but fewer than ten. The rearrangement uses TRBV18 and TRBJ2-1; 10 bases are a match to TRBD1. Trimming took 6 bases from V and 4 from J; bases not matched to a gene: 12. Looked up from germline, CDR1 is KGHSH and CDR2 is LQKENI. This CDR3 region has 17 residues. CDR3 sequence reads: CASSPPRDRGIYNEQFF. The CDR3 nucleotides read TGTGCCAGCTCCCCTCCCCGGGACAGGGGAATTTACAATGAGCAGTTCTTC. Full variable domain (missing parts from reference TRBV18 and TRBJ2-1): NAGVMQNPRHLVRRRGQEARLRCSPMKGHSHVYWYRQLPEEGLKFMVYLQKENIIDESGMPKERFSAEFPKEGPSILRIQQVVRGDSAAYFCASSPPRDRGIYNEQFFGPGTRLTVL.

This chain links TRBV20-1 with TRBJ2-1; 10 positions agree with TRBD2. This CDR3 region has 14 residues. Germline assignment: CDR1 DFQATT and CDR2 SNEGSKA (reference sequence). The V gene end was trimmed by 8 bases and the J gene end by 6 bases; junction bases not matched to a gene: 10. For the CDR3, the DNA is TGCAGTCCTATCTCTAGCGGGAGTAGCAATGAGCAGTTCTTC. Protein product: CSPISSGSSNEQFF.

The chain has TRBV5-1 and TRBJ2-7, with D perhaps TRBD2 (5 bases). The CDR3 extends over 15 amino acids. Trimming left V 2 bases short and J 2 bases short, with 14 bases between. CDR1 and CDR2 (germline): SGHRS, YFSETQ. The CDR3 region has the DNA TGCGCCAGCAGCTTTGCAAACGGAGGAGCCTACGAGCAGTACTTC. Its protein product is CASSFANGGAYEQYF.

V and J are TRBV5-8 and TRBJ2-1; 8 nucleotides match TRBD2. Germline values: CDR1 SGHTS, CDR2 YDEGEE. Trimming at V came to 3 bases and at J to 1 base, leaving 6 bases not matched to a gene. This CDR3 region has 16 residues. The CDR3 DNA is TGTGCCAGCAGCTCCCCAGCGGGAGTGTCCTACAATGAGCAGTTCTTC. It is translated as CASSSPAGVSYNEQFF.

This clonotype was counted a few times. V and J are TRBV28 and TRBJ2-7, with TRBD2 matching over 8 bases. The V gene end was trimmed by 6 bases and the J gene end by 1 base; junction bases not matched to a gene: 5. The CDR3 has 14 amino acids. Germline V gene data show CDR1 as MDHEN and CDR2 as SYDVKM. The CDR3 nucleotides are TGTGCCAGCAGGCCGGGGGGGAGGTCCTACGAGCAGTACTTC. Encoded protein: CASRPGGRSYEQYF.